This record covers a single T cell receptor (beta chain). This sample is drawn from a study of blood T cell repertoires in COVID-19. The table came from immunoSEQ multiplex PCR; TCRdb's copy has only in-frame clones and leaves some out. The sample yields 250,000 to 300,000 clones, about 90% seen once. Material for sequencing was peripheral blood. The clonotype comes from a woman between 45 and 60 years old who had recovered from COVID-19.

The DNA for the CDR3 is TGTGCCAGCAGTGTGGAGTCTCAGCCCCAGCATTTT. Protein sequence: CASSVESQPQHF. The chain combines TRBV2 with TRBJ1-5; D ambiguous. V lost 4 bases and J lost 6, with 7 bases in between. The CDR3 runs to 12 residues. The V gene's germline CDR1 is SNHLY and CDR2 FYNNEI. The variable domain in full, with the rest retrieved from reference TRBV2 and TRBJ1-5, is EPEVTQTPSHQVTQMGQEVILRCVPISNHLYFYWYRQILGQKVEFLVSFYNNEISEKSEIFDDQFSVERPDGSNFTLKIRSTKLEDSAMYFCASSVESQPQHFGDGTRLSIL.